The next 28 T cell receptor beta chains were all read from a single sample in a study of cytomegalovirus exposure and HLA in healthy donors. Researchers ran the PCR with 60 Vbeta and 13 Jbeta primers. Profiled with immunoSEQ multiplex PCR; TCRdb holds only in-frame clones, not every one. The top ten clones hold around 2% of a sample with approximately 83,000 clones, 80% of them seen once. The sequenced material came from PBMCs. These TCRs come from a man aged 18 to 29 in good health and CMV-seronegative.

CDR3 amino acids: CASGSTGRGEYF. CDR3 nucleotides: TGTGCTAGTGGTTCTACAGGGAGGGGGGAGTACTTC. The chain uses TRBV12-5 and TRBJ2-7; D might be TRBD2 (7 bases). This CDR3 is built from 12 residues. The V and J ends lost 4 bases and 11 bases respectively, with 15 bases between them. Germline V gene data show CDR1 as LGHNT and CDR2 as FRNRAP.

The chain recombines TRBV4-1 with TRBJ1-6, with no clear D. V lost 1 base to trimming and J lost 7 bases, with 11 bases between them. Germline V gene data show CDR1 as MGHRA and CDR2 as YSYEKL. The CDR3 is made up of 15 amino acids. The CDR3 protein is CASSQADFSNSPLHF. In nucleotides, the CDR3 is TGCGCCAGCAGCCAAGCCGACTTCTCAAATTCACCCCTCCACTTT.

This chain joins TRBV5-1 and TRBJ2-1; 7 nucleotides agree with TRBD1. This CDR3 contains 14 residues. Germline V gene data show CDR1 as SGHRS and CDR2 as YFSETQ. Unmatched junction bases numbered 11, after V lost 9 bases and J lost 5 bases. CDR3 amino acids: CATTEGQPHNEQFF. The CDR3 bases are TGCGCCACCACCGAGGGACAGCCACACAATGAGCAGTTCTTC.

The J gene is TRBJ1-1, the V gene TRBV5-6, with 8 bases lining up with TRBD1. V dropped 2 bases and J dropped 7; count of bases not matched to a gene: 4. The germline V gene encodes CDR1 SGHDT and CDR2 YYEEEE. The CDR3 totals 13 residues. CDR3 sequence reads: CASSFGTGREAFF. The CDR3 DNA reads TGTGCCAGCAGCTTTGGGACAGGACGTGAAGCTTTCTTT. The complete variable domain, with remaining parts taken from reference TRBV5-6 and TRBJ1-1, reads DAGVTQSPTHLIKTRGQQVTLRCSPKSGHDTVSWYQQALGQGPQFIFQYYEEEERQRGNFPDRFSGHQFPNYSSELNVNALLLGDSALYLCASSFGTGREAFFGQGTRLTVV.

The genes are TRBV5-1 and TRBJ2-1, with TRBD2 matching 10 bases. The CDR3 is made up of 17 amino acids. CDR1 SGHRS and CDR2 YFSETQ come from the germline V gene. The V segment lost 0 bases and the J segment 3 bases; nucleotides outside the gene matches: 6. CDR3 region: CASSLGLAGALYNEQFF. CDR3 in DNA: TGCGCCAGCAGCTTGGGGCTAGCGGGGGCCCTCTACAATGAGCAGTTCTTC.

The J gene is TRBJ2-1, the V gene TRBV14; 11 bases match TRBD1. The germline gives CDR1 SGHDN, CDR2 FVKESK. The V and J ends lost 4 bases and 8 bases, in that order; junction bases with no gene match: 10. This CDR3 is built from 16 residues. The CDR3: CASSLRWGQGVDEQFF. CDR3 bases: TGTGCCAGCAGCCTAAGATGGGGACAGGGGGTGGATGAGCAGTTCTTC.

This chain joins TRBV7-9 and TRBJ2-1, with a weak D call TRBD1 (6 bases). V was shortened by 2 bases and J by 4 bases, with 12 bases between the two germline ends. Per germline, CDR1 SEHNR and CDR2 FQNEAQ (reference sequence). The CDR3 covers 15 residues. CDR3 region: CASSLQGLGYNEQFF. As DNA, the CDR3 is TGTGCCAGCAGCTTACAGGGGTTAGGGTACAATGAGCAGTTCTTC.

The chain combines TRBV18 with TRBJ1-6; D unresolved. V gave up 1 base and J gave up 15 bases, with 19 bases separating them. Germline-derived CDR1 and CDR2 are KGHSH and LQKENI. The CDR3 has 15 amino acids. The CDR3 sequence: CASSPQGGPHENLHF. In DNA form, the CDR3 reads TGTGCCAGCTCACCACAAGGCGGGCCCCATGAGAACCTCCACTTT.

This chain joins TRBV7-2 and TRBJ2-4; D call uncertain. The CDR3 is made up of 13 amino acids. The germline V gene has CDR1 SGHTA and CDR2 FQGNSA. V dropped 1 base and J dropped 9 bases, with 10 bases sitting between them. The CDR3 DNA reads TGTGCCAGCAGCTTAGTAAAAAGGAGCATTCAGTACTTC. Protein sequence: CASSLVKRSIQYF.

V gene TRBV27 combines with J gene TRBJ2-7; D remains unclear. Germline lookup yields CDR1 MNHEY and CDR2 SMNVEV (reference sequence). V lost 3 bases to trimming and J lost 7 bases, with 13 bases between them. The CDR3 consists of 13 residues. The CDR3 bases are TGTGCCAGCAGTTTGGAAGTCGCCGGGGAGCAGTACTTC. It translates to CASSLEVAGEQYF.

The chain is built from TRBV7-9 and TRBJ2-1; TRBD2 matches at 7 bases. This CDR3 comprises 15 residues. The germline V gene encodes CDR1 SEHNR and CDR2 FQNEAQ (reference sequence). Germline trimming cut 3 bases from V and 0 bases from J; bases unmatched to any gene: 2. CDR3 coding DNA: TGTGCCAGCAGCTTGCGGGGGAACTCCTACAATGAGCAGTTCTTC. Translation: CASSLRGNSYNEQFF.

V is TRBV10-3 and J is TRBJ2-7, with D perhaps TRBD1 (6 bases). Germline lookup yields CDR1 ENHRY and CDR2 SYGVKD. The CDR3 covers 14 residues. Between the trimmed V and J ends, which lost 0 bases and 3 bases, there was a span of 9 bases. Written as DNA, the CDR3 is TGTGCCATCAGTGAGTCGGTAGGGGGCTACGAGCAGTACTTC. Translating gives CAISESVGGYEQYF.

This chain links TRBV6-5 with TRBJ1-1; perhaps TRBD1 as D (5 bases). With 3 bases removed from V and 4 bases from J, the gap between germline ends came to 12 bases. Germline V gene lookup returns CDR1 MNHEY and CDR2 SVGAGI. This CDR3 has 14 residues. The chain's CDR3 is CASSYFAGGTEAFF. The CDR3 coding sequence is TGTGCCAGCAGTTATTTTGCGGGGGGCACTGAAGCTTTCTTT.

The chain employs TRBV6-5 and TRBJ1-5; the D is unclear. Trimming pared 6 bases from V and 4 bases from J, leaving 10 bases between. Germline-derived CDR1 and CDR2 are MNHEY and SVGAGI. The CDR3 sequence is 13 residues long. The CDR3 reads CASSRRRNQPQHF. The DNA for the CDR3 is TGTGCCAGCAGCCGCAGGCGAAATCAGCCCCAGCATTTT.

The rearrangement links TRBV5-1 to TRBJ2-7, with D tentatively TRBD1 (5 bases). This CDR3 comprises 13 residues. Trimming shortened V by 7 bases and J by 3 bases, and 14 bases separated the two germline ends. Germline V lookup: CDR1 SGHRS, CDR2 YFSETQ. The CDR3 nucleotides are TGCGCCAGCTTTAAGGGGTTCGGCTACGAGCAGTACTTC. It translates to CASFKGFGYEQYF.

This sequence joins TRBV5-1 and TRBJ1-3; D gene unclear. Trimming took 0 bases from V and 1 from J, leaving 11 bases between them. This CDR3 has 16 amino acids. Germline V lookup: CDR1 SGHRS, CDR2 YFSETQ. CDR3 sequence reads: CASSLASVHSGNTIYF. The DNA of the CDR3 is TGCGCCAGCAGCTTGGCCAGCGTGCATTCTGGAAACACCATATATTTT.

This clone was detected once. The CDR3 here is CASSSSGTGGEKLFF. The CDR3 DNA reads TGCGCCAGCAGCTCCTCCGGGACAGGAGGTGAAAAACTGTTTTTT. V usage is TRBV5-1 and J usage is TRBJ1-4, with TRBD1 identical over 8 bases. The germline V gene encodes CDR1 SGHRS and CDR2 YFSETQ. With V trimmed by 3 bases and J by 7 bases, 8 bases remained unmatched. The CDR3 consists of 15 residues. Filled out from reference TRBV5-1 and TRBJ1-4, the complete variable domain reads KAGVTQTPRYLIKTRGQQVTLSCSPISGHRSVSWYQQTPGQGLQFLFEYFSETQRNKGNFPGRFSGRQFSNSRSEMNVSTLELGDSALYLCASSSSGTGGEKLFFGSGTQLSVL.

This clone was counted only a few times. The V call is TRBV5-1, the J call TRBJ1-1, with unresolved D. V was trimmed by 1 base and J by 2 bases, leaving 6 bases between them. The CDR3 length is 13 residues. The germline CDR1 and CDR2 sequences are SGHRS and YFSETQ. CDR3 nucleotides: TGCGCCAGCAGCTTGAACAGTAACACTGAAGCTTTCTTT. Translating it yields CASSLNSNTEAFF. The full variable domain, its missing parts supplied by reference TRBV5-1 and TRBJ1-1, is KAGVTQTPRYLIKTRGQQVTLSCSPISGHRSVSWYQQTPGQGLQFLFEYFSETQRNKGNFPGRFSGRQFSNSRSEMNVSTLELGDSALYLCASSLNSNTEAFFGQGTRLTVV.

Comments on this clone: This same CDR3 is encoded by further DNA sequences in the sample. V and J are TRBV6-6 and TRBJ1-2; possibly TRBD1 for D (5 bases). The CDR3 sequence is 13 residues long. The V end lost 2 bases, the J end lost 1 base, and 5 bases lay between the germline ends. Germline lookup yields CDR1 MNHNY and CDR2 SVGAGI (reference sequence). The CDR3 DNA reads as TGTGCCAGCAGTTACGACAGTAACTATGGCTACACCTTC. It yields the protein CASSYDSNYGYTF.

DNA of the CDR3: TGTGCCAGCAGTGATGGCACACCCGCAGATACGCAGTATTTT. Its translation: CASSDGTPADTQYF. The rearrangement links TRBV2 to TRBJ2-3; D is undetermined. Deletions cut 3 bases from V and 4 bases from J, with 11 bases between. Germline V lookup: CDR1 SNHLY, CDR2 FYNNEI. The CDR3 runs 14 residues.

Written as DNA, the CDR3 is TGTGCCAGCTCACGGGAGGTTGGCTACACCTTC. Its translation: CASSREVGYTF. V is TRBV18 and J is TRBJ1-2; no reliable D call. This CDR3 has 11 amino acids. CDR1 is KGHSH and CDR2 is LQKENI in the germline V gene. Trimming pared 4 bases from V and 7 bases from J, leaving 7 bases between.

This clone has just a few counts. The chain joins TRBV15 to TRBJ1-1, with D unresolved. The CDR3 is made up of 15 amino acids. The V gene lost 2 bases and the J gene lost 0 bases, with 10 bases spanning the gap. Per the germline V gene, CDR1 is LNHNV and CDR2 is YYDKDF (reference sequence). The CDR3 nucleotides read TGTGCCACCAGCAGAAGCTCGGTCATGAACACTGAAGCTTTCTTT. It specifies CATSRSSVMNTEAFF. The full variable domain, its missing parts supplied by reference TRBV15 and TRBJ1-1, is DAMVIQNPRYQVTQFGKPVTLSCSQTLNHNVMYWYQQKSSQAPKLLFHYYDKDFNNEADTPDNFQSRRPNTSFCFLDIRSPGLGDTAMYLCATSRSSVMNTEAFFGQGTRLTVV.

The rearrangement joins TRBV4-2 to TRBJ1-1; possible D gene TRBD1, 6 bases. The V gene's germline CDR1 is LGHNA and CDR2 YNFKEQ. V shed 0 bases and J shed 5 bases, with 10 bases lying between them. The CDR3 totals 14 residues. The DNA of the CDR3 is TGTGCCAGCAGCCAAGAGTTTACAGGGACTGAAGCTTTCTTT. Its translation is CASSQEFTGTEAFF.

This clone has only a few counts. This chain uses TRBV5-6 with TRBJ1-2, with a tentative D call TRBD1 (6 bases). Germline assignment: CDR1 SGHDT and CDR2 YYEEEE. The germline V and J ends were trimmed by 2 bases and 4 bases, with 15 bases remaining between them. The CDR3 contains 15 residues. This CDR3 reads CASSLGQRLGYGYTF. The CDR3 DNA reads TGTGCCAGCAGCTTAGGACAGCGCCTTGGCTATGGCTACACCTTC.

V and J are TRBV25-1 and TRBJ2-6; possibly TRBD2 for D (5 bases). V was cut by 0 bases and J by 0 bases, with 12 bases left in between. This CDR3 comprises 18 residues. Germline CDR1 is MGHDK and CDR2 is SYGVNS. As DNA, the CDR3 is TGTGCCAGCAGTGAATATCGTTATGGGAGCTCTGGGGCCAACGTCCTGACTTTC. Amino acid sequence: CASSEYRYGSSGANVLTF.

This clone was seen only once. V is TRBV19 and J is TRBJ2-5; 8 nucleotides align to TRBD1. With the DNA end fitting TRBJ2-7 better, the J assignment may be wrong. The CDR3 runs to 15 residues. Germline CDR1 is LNHDA and CDR2 is SQIVND (reference sequence). The CDR3 spells CASSIGTGGSYEQYF. For the CDR3, the DNA is TGTGCCAGTAGTATCGGAACAGGGGGTAGTTACGAGCAGTACTTC.

The chain joins TRBV4-2 to TRBJ2-3, with TRBD1 matching over 7 bases. This CDR3 is 16 amino acids long. V lost 0 bases and J lost 1; bases outside the gene matches: 4. The germline V gene encodes CDR1 LGHNA and CDR2 YNFKEQ. The CDR3 bases are TGTGCCAGCAGCCAAGATTGGCAGGGGGGCACAGATACGCAGTATTTT. It translates to CASSQDWQGGTDTQYF.

This sequence joins TRBV2 and TRBJ2-7; D may be TRBD2 (6 bases). The CDR3 has 14 amino acids. V lost 4 bases to trimming and J lost 6 bases, with 16 bases between them. CDR1 and CDR2 (germline): SNHLY, FYNNEI. CDR3 region: CASSGRLDIGEQYF. CDR3 nucleotides: TGTGCCAGCAGTGGACGACTAGATATCGGCGAGCAGTACTTC. The full variable domain, completed using reference TRBV2 and TRBJ2-7, is EPEVTQTPSHQVTQMGQEVILRCVPISNHLYFYWYRQILGQKVEFLVSFYNNEISEKSEIFDDQFSVERPDGSNFTLKIRSTKLEDSAMYFCASSGRLDIGEQYFGPGTRLTVT.